The 27 T cell receptor beta chains in this list originate from one sample, sequenced in a study of blood T cell repertoires in COVID-19. Assay: immunoSEQ multiplex PCR; the TCRdb copy retains only in-frame clones and omits some. The table lists 85,000 to 130,000 clones, about 80% of them singletons, with 13% to 15% in the top ten. Sequences were obtained from peripheral blood. The origin of the receptors is a woman aged 55-69 years with acute or convalescent COVID-19.

The rearrangement joins TRBV6-5 to TRBJ2-5, with 7 bases that match TRBD2. The J call may not be correct, given that the DNA end is closer to TRBJ2-7. CDR1 MNHEY and CDR2 SVGAGI come from the germline V gene. This CDR3 is 14 amino acids long. DNA for the CDR3: TGTGCCAGCAGTTCCCCGGGGAGGGAATCCGAGCAGTACTTC. It encodes CASSSPGRESEQYF.

This clone was seen once. The rearrangement joins TRBV5-4 to TRBJ1-1; TRBD1 might be the D (5 bases). The V gene's germline CDR1 is SGHNT and CDR2 YYREEE (reference sequence). V was pared by 6 bases and J by 3 bases, with 15 bases between. The CDR3 has 14 residues. The DNA of the CDR3 is TGTGCCAGCACCATCCAGGGATCGGACACTGAAGCTTTCTTT. Amino acids: CASTIQGSDTEAFF.

This clone was seen just once. The rearrangement links TRBV6-5 to TRBJ2-2; D is uncertain. The V end was cut by 0 bases, the J end by 4 bases, with 9 bases between. The CDR3 totals 15 residues. Germline V gene data show CDR1 as MNHEY and CDR2 as SVGAGI. The CDR3 protein is CASSYSVTITGELFF. The CDR3 DNA reads as TGTGCCAGCAGTTACTCGGTGACAATCACCGGGGAGCTGTTTTTT.

This chain uses TRBV5-1 with TRBJ1-2; 9 nucleotides match TRBD1. The ends lost 5 bases at V and 1 base at J; junction bases unmatched: 6. This CDR3 has 15 amino acids. In germline, CDR1 is SGHRS, CDR2 YFSETQ. This CDR3 is CASRKTGGDNYGYTF. CDR3 DNA sequence: TGCGCCAGCAGAAAAACAGGGGGCGATAACTATGGCTACACCTTC.

The V and J genes are TRBV6-1 and TRBJ1-1; tentative D call: TRBD1 (6 bases). Between the trimmed V and J ends, which lost 3 bases and 0 bases, there was a span of 8 bases. From germline, CDR1 is MNHNS and CDR2 SASEGT. The CDR3 length is 14 residues. The CDR3: CASSERGMNTEAFF. The CDR3 nucleotides read TGTGCCAGCAGTGAGAGGGGGATGAACACTGAAGCTTTCTTT.

The chain is built from TRBV11-2 and TRBJ2-3; D call uncertain. In germline, CDR1 is SGHAT, CDR2 FQNNGV. V gave up 1 base and J gave up 1 base, with 9 bases separating them. This CDR3 comprises 15 residues. In nucleotides, the CDR3 is TGTGCCAGCAGCTTAGGAGGCTTCGGCACAGATACGCAGTATTTT. Protein: CASSLGGFGTDTQYF. Looking up the rest from reference TRBV11-2 and TRBJ2-3 gives the full variable domain: EAGVAQSPRYKIIEKRQSVAFWCNPISGHATLYWYQQILGQGPKLLIQFQNNGVVDDSQLPKDRFSAERLKGVDSTLKIQPAKLEDSAVYLCASSLGGFGTDTQYFGPGTRLTVL.

The CDR3 DNA reads TGTGCCAGCGGCGGGGGCTATGGGTCTGGGGCCAACGTCCTGACTTTC. This translates into CASGGGYGSGANVLTF. The chain recombines TRBV7-9 with TRBJ2-6, with D maybe TRBD2 (7 bases). The CDR3 length is 16 residues. The germline V and J ends were trimmed by 8 bases and 1 base, with 15 bases remaining between them. Per the germline V gene, CDR1 is SEHNR and CDR2 is FQNEAQ (reference sequence).

Written as DNA, the CDR3 is TGTGCCAGCTCAGAGGGACAGGCTAGCAATCAGCCCCAGCATTTT. This sequence encodes CASSEGQASNQPQHF. This chain connects TRBV18 to TRBJ1-5, with 8 nucleotides matching TRBD1. With 5 bases clipped from V and 0 bases from J, the junction kept 3 bases outside the gene matches. The CDR3 sequence is 15 residues long. Germline V gene data show CDR1 as KGHSH and CDR2 as LQKENI.

The chain carries TRBV29-1 and TRBJ1-1; D is uncertain. CDR1 SQVTM and CDR2 ANQGSEA come from the germline V gene. V lost 0 bases and J 7 bases, leaving 9 bases between the germline ends. CDR3 length: 12 residues. The CDR3 protein is CSVEEGGYEAFF. Here the CDR3 DNA reads TGCAGCGTTGAAGAGGGAGGGTATGAAGCTTTCTTT.

The rearrangement uses TRBV18 and TRBJ2-7; TRBD1 matches at 9 bases. The CDR3 runs to 13 residues. Germline V gene data show CDR1 as KGHSH and CDR2 as LQKENI. V lost 8 bases, J lost 5 bases, and 7 bases stayed unmatched. This chain's CDR3 is CASGGQGRDEQYF. The CDR3 DNA reads as TGTGCCAGCGGTGGACAGGGGCGAGACGAGCAGTACTTC.

The V and J genes are TRBV29-1 and TRBJ1-2; D may be TRBD1 (6 bases). This CDR3 is built from 13 residues. The ends were cut back, 7 bases at V and 6 bases at J, with 18 bases in the middle. CDR1 is SQVTM, CDR2 ANQGSEA, per germline. The CDR3 region is CSARRGGADGYTF. The CDR3 DNA is TGCAGCGCCCGGAGGGGGGGCGCTGATGGCTACACCTTC.

The chain carries TRBV28 and TRBJ1-4, with D uncertain. With 4 bases removed from V and 0 bases from J, the gap between germline ends came to 12 bases. This CDR3 has 16 residues. The germline gives CDR1 MDHEN, CDR2 SYDVKM. The CDR3 DNA reads as TGTGCCAGCAGTTCGCTTTCAGGCGCAACTAATGAAAAACTGTTTTTT. This gives the protein CASSSLSGATNEKLFF.

This clone appeared once. The V gene is TRBV2, the J gene TRBJ1-2; possibly TRBD1 for D (5 bases). Trimming took 8 bases from V and 3 from J, leaving 13 bases between them. The CDR3 is 13 residues long. Per germline, CDR1 SNHLY and CDR2 FYNNEI. As DNA, the CDR3 is TGTGCCAGCCGAGGAGGGGCGGACTATGGCTACACCTTC. Protein: CASRGGADYGYTF.

V usage is TRBV2 and J usage is TRBJ2-7; 12 positions agree with TRBD2. V dropped 6 bases and J dropped 7; count of bases not matched to a gene: 7. CDR1 and CDR2 from the germline V gene are SNHLY and FYNNEI. This CDR3 region has 14 residues. The CDR3: CASSLAGGPREQYF. The CDR3 bases are TGTGCCAGCAGCCTAGCGGGAGGGCCGAGGGAGCAGTACTTC.

This chain uses TRBV7-2 with TRBJ1-1; D is perhaps TRBD1 (6 bases). This CDR3 region has 13 residues. Germline assignment: CDR1 SGHTA and CDR2 FQGNSA. Trimming stripped 5 bases from V and 5 bases from J, with 12 bases between. The CDR3 nucleotides are TGTGCCAGCAGCGGACAGAGAGGAACTGAAGCTTTCTTT. It encodes CASSGQRGTEAFF.

This rearrangement joins TRBV5-1 to TRBJ2-5; D perhaps matches TRBD2 (6 bases). The germline V gene encodes CDR1 SGHRS and CDR2 YFSETQ. The CDR3 extends over 15 amino acids. Trimming stripped 0 bases from V and 8 bases from J, with 17 bases between. The CDR3 region is CASSLAATSHRTQYF. CDR3 DNA sequence: TGCGCCAGCAGCTTGGCGGCAACTAGCCATCGAACCCAGTACTTC.

The chain has TRBV2 and TRBJ2-1, with TRBD2 matching over 9 bases. With 3 bases clipped from V and 5 bases from J, the junction kept 5 bases outside the gene matches. The germline CDR1 and CDR2 sequences are SNHLY and FYNNEI. This CDR3 comprises 15 residues. Written as DNA, the CDR3 is TGTGCCAGCAGTGAGGGCGGGGGGGCAAACAATGAGCAGTTCTTC. Amino acids: CASSEGGGANNEQFF.

The rearrangement links TRBV3-1 (or the pseudogene TRBV3-2) to TRBJ2-7; a possible D gene is TRBD2 (5 bases). The CDR3 spans 13 residues. Trimming cost V 11 bases and J 9 bases, with 23 bases left between them. The V gene's germline CDR1 is LGHDT and CDR2 YNNKEL (reference sequence). The CDR3 DNA reads TGTGCCGGACTGGAGACTGTTCCTACGACGCAGTACTTC. Protein product: CAGLETVPTTQYF.

In this sample, this clone turned up many times. The genes are TRBV9 and TRBJ2-5; TRBD1 aligns across 7 bases. Per the germline V gene, CDR1 is SGDLS and CDR2 is YYNGEE. The CDR3 is made up of 15 amino acids. V was clipped by 3 bases and J by 3 bases; unmatched bases: 8. The CDR3 loop reads CASSATGYDEETQYF. CDR3 DNA: TGTGCCAGCAGCGCGACAGGGTACGACGAAGAGACCCAGTACTTC.

V usage is TRBV5-1 and J usage is TRBJ2-2; the D is unclear. V lost 0 bases, J lost 3 bases, and 6 bases lay in between. The length of the CDR3 is 14 residues. Per germline, CDR1 SGHRS and CDR2 YFSETQ. The CDR3 loop reads CASSLAIDTGELFF. CDR3 sequence (DNA): TGCGCCAGCAGCTTGGCAATTGACACCGGGGAGCTGTTTTTT.

V gene TRBV19 combines with J gene TRBJ1-5, with a possible D match to TRBD1 (5 bases). Between the trimmed V and J ends, which lost 1 base and 5 bases, there was a span of 15 bases. The CDR3 contains 16 residues. Per germline, CDR1 LNHDA and CDR2 SQIVND (reference sequence). Here the CDR3 reads CASSIGEGLGDQPQHF. DNA of the CDR3: TGTGCCAGTAGTATAGGGGAGGGACTCGGGGATCAGCCCCAGCATTTT.

J is TRBJ2-2 and V is TRBV6-5, with a tentative D call TRBD2 (7 bases). Germline CDR1 reads MNHEY; CDR2 reads SVGAGI. V shed 0 bases and J shed 4 bases, with 12 bases lying between them. This CDR3 contains 16 residues. The CDR3 protein is CASSYSRGAGTGELFF. CDR3 in DNA: TGTGCCAGCAGTTACTCCCGGGGGGCGGGCACCGGGGAGCTGTTTTTT.

The chain joins TRBV15 to TRBJ2-7; D is uncertain. V dropped 5 bases and J dropped 3 bases, with 11 bases sitting between them. The germline CDR1 and CDR2 sequences are LNHNV and YYDKDF (reference sequence). This CDR3 spans 13 amino acids. The CDR3 region is CATSSDFHYEQYF. The CDR3 DNA reads as TGTGCCACCAGCTCAGACTTCCACTACGAGCAGTACTTC.

The chain joins TRBV5-1 to TRBJ2-3; 10 bases are shared with TRBD2. There are 16 residues in the CDR3. Looked up from germline, CDR1 is SGHRS and CDR2 is YFSETQ. Trimming at V came to 3 bases and at J to 1 base, leaving 5 bases not matched to a gene. The CDR3 DNA reads as TGCGCCAGCAGCTCCTCCGGGACTAGCGGCACAGATACGCAGTATTTT. It specifies CASSSSGTSGTDTQYF.

The rearrangement joins TRBV11-1 to TRBJ1-4; 9 bases are a match to TRBD1. The junction had 5 bases not matched to a gene; V was cut back by 5 bases and J by 4 bases. This CDR3 has 15 residues. Germline V lookup: CDR1 SGHAT, CDR2 FQDESV (reference sequence). The CDR3 sequence is CASSKRTGDNEKLFF. The CDR3 DNA reads TGTGCCAGCAGCAAACGGACAGGGGATAATGAAAAACTGTTTTTT.

In this sample, this clone turned up once. The rearrangement links TRBV28 to TRBJ1-5; 8 positions agree with TRBD1. Trimming at V came to 5 bases and at J to 1 base, leaving 7 bases not matched to a gene. The CDR3 runs to 16 residues. The V gene's germline CDR1 is MDHEN and CDR2 SYDVKM. The CDR3 loop is CASSPRTGWSNQPQHF. CDR3 nucleotide sequence: TGTGCCAGCAGTCCGCGGACAGGGTGGAGCAATCAGCCCCAGCATTTT.

This chain uses TRBV14 with TRBJ2-7, with D maybe TRBD1 (5 bases). Trimming took off 4 bases at V and 4 bases at J, with 17 bases between the two ends. There are 15 residues in the CDR3. Germline lookup yields CDR1 SGHDN and CDR2 FVKESK. CDR3 loop: CASSPPAATVYEQYF. CDR3 bases: TGTGCCAGCAGCCCCCCGGCGGCGACAGTTTACGAGCAGTACTTC. The variable domain in full, with the rest retrieved from reference TRBV14 and TRBJ2-7, is EAGVTQFPSHSVIEKGQTVTLRCDPISGHDNLYWYRRVMGKEIKFLLHFVKESKQDESGMPNNRFLAERTGGTYSTLKVQPAELEDSGVYFCASSPPAATVYEQYFGPGTRLTVT.